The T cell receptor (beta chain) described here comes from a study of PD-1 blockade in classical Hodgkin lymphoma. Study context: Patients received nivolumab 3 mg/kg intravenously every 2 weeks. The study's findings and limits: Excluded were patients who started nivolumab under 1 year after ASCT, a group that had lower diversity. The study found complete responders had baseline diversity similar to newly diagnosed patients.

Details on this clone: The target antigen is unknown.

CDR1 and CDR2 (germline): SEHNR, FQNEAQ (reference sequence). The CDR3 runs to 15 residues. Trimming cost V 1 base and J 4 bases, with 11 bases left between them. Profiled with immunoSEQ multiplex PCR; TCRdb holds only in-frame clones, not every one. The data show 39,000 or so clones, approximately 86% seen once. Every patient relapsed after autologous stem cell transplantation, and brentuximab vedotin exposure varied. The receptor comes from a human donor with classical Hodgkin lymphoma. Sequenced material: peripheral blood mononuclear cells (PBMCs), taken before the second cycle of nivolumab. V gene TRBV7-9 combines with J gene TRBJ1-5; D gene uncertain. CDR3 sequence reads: CASSLDGAVNQPQHF. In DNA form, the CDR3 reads TGTGCCAGCAGCTTAGATGGTGCCGTTAATCAGCCCCAGCATTTT.